The 6 T cell receptor beta chains listed next were all sequenced from one sample in a study of CD8 T cells in Susac syndrome. Random hexamers primed reverse transcription of 0.5 to 1 ug RNA. TCRdb reprocessed the immunoSEQ multiplex PCR reads with MiXCR, giving one entry per CDR3 protein. The table has approximately 54,000 distinct CDR3 sequences, 95% seen once. Sequences were obtained from CD8+ T cells from PBMCs. The receptor source for this set is a human donor with Susac syndrome.

J is TRBJ1-2 and V is TRBV5-6; 8 bases are shared with TRBD1. Looked up from germline, CDR1 is SGHDT and CDR2 is YYEEEE. The length of the CDR3 is 12 residues. V was pared by 5 bases and J by 7 bases, with 4 bases of the junction left unmatched. CDR3 in DNA: TGTGCCAGCAGTCGGACAGGGTTTGGCTACACCTTC. Its translation is CASSRTGFGYTF.

The chain has TRBV9 and TRBJ2-7; TRBD2 agrees at 7 bases. Trimming cost V 4 bases and J 7 bases; bases outside gene matches: 17. The CDR3 spans 16 residues. Per the germline V gene, CDR1 is SGDLS and CDR2 is YYNGEE. The CDR3 DNA follows: TGTGCCAGCAGCCCCCGGGAAGCGCGGGGGTATTGGGAGCAGTACTTC. Its translation is CASSPREARGYWEQYF.

The chain combines TRBV10-2 with TRBJ1-1, with 7 positions matching TRBD1. The CDR3 totals 15 residues. CDR1 and CDR2 from the germline V gene are WSHSY and SAAADI. Trimming at V came to 7 bases and at J to 4 bases, leaving 12 bases not matched to a gene. CDR3 DNA: TGCGCCAGCATTTACCACAGGGGAGGGGGCACTGAAGCTTTCTTT. This codes for CASIYHRGGGTEAFF.

The rearrangement uses TRBV7-2 and TRBJ1-5, with D possibly matching TRBD1 (5 bases). CDR1 SGHTA and CDR2 FQGNSA come from the germline V gene. Trimming took off 5 bases at V and 4 bases at J, with 12 bases between the two ends. The CDR3 is 14 residues long. The CDR3 coding sequence is TGTGCCAGCAGCCAACGCTACAGGAATCAGCCCCAGCATTTT. It translates to CASSQRYRNQPQHF.

The rearrangement links TRBV7-9 to TRBJ2-3; TRBD2 aligns across 9 bases. The CDR3 has 16 amino acids. The ends lost 4 bases at V and 3 bases at J; junction bases unmatched: 8. The germline CDR1 and CDR2 sequences are SEHNR and FQNEAQ (reference sequence). CDR3 DNA sequence: TGTGCCAGCAGCTCGGCTAGCGGGGAGATAACAGATACGCAGTATTTT. Amino acid sequence: CASSSASGEITDTQYF. Using reference TRBV7-9 and TRBJ2-3 for the parts outside the CDR3, the full variable domain is DTGVSQNPRHKITKRGQNVTFRCDPISEHNRLYWYRQTLGQGPEFLTYFQNEAQLEKSRLLSDRFSAERPKGSFSTLEIQRTEQGDSAMYLCASSSASGEITDTQYFGPGTRLTVL.

This clonotype was counted between two and nine times. J is TRBJ1-2 and V is TRBV29-1; TRBD1 matches 7 bases. The J segment lost 6 bases and the V segment lost 2 bases, leaving 3 bases of the junction unmatched. The germline V gene encodes CDR1 SQVTM and CDR2 ANQGSEA. There are 12 residues in the CDR3. The CDR3 nucleotides read TGCAGCGTTGAAAAAGGGGGCGATGGCTACACCTTC. Protein: CSVEKGGDGYTF.